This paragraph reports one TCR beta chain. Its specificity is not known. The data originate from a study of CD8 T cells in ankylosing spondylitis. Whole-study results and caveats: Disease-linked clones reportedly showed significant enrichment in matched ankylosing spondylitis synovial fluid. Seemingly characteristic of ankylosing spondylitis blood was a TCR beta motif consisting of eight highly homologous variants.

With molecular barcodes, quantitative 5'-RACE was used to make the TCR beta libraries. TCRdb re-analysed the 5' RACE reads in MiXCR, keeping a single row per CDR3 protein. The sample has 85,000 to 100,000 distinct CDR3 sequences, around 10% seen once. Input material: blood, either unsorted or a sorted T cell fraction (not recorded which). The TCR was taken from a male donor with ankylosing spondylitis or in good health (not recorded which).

In DNA form, the CDR3 reads TGTGCCAGCAGCTTGGGACCCTCGGGGCAGCCCCAGCATTTT. It translates to CASSLGPSGQPQHF. V and J are TRBV5-5 and TRBJ1-5; no reliable D call. Germline loops: CDR1 SGHKS, CDR2 YYEKEE (reference sequence). CDR3 size: 14 residues. The V gene lost 0 bases and the J gene lost 7 bases, with 11 bases spanning the gap.